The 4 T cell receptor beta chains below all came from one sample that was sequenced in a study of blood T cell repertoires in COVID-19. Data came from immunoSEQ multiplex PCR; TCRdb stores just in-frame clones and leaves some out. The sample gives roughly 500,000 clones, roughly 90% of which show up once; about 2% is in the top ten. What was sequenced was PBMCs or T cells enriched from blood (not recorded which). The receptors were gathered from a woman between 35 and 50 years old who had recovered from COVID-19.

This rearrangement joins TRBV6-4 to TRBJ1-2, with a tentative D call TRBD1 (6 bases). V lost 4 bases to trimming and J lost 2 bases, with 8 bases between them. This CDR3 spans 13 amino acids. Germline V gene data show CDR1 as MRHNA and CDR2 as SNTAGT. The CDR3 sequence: CASSAGQNYGYTF. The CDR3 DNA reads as TGTGCCAGCAGTGCCGGACAGAACTATGGCTACACCTTC.

CDR3: CASSYSVGAGGYEQYF. Written as DNA, the CDR3 is TGTGCCAGCAGTTACTCCGTTGGGGCGGGAGGGTACGAGCAGTACTTC. The chain links TRBV6-5 to TRBJ2-7; 9 positions agree with TRBD2. V lost 0 bases to trimming and J lost 4 bases; unmatched junction nucleotides: 7. This CDR3 region has 16 residues. Per germline, CDR1 MNHEY and CDR2 SVGAGI.

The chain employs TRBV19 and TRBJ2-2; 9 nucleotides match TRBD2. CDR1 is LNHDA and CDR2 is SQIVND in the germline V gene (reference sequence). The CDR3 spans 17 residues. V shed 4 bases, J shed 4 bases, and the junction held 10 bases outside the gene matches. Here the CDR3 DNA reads TGTGCCAGTAGTACCGGGACTAGCTCTAAGAGCACCGGGGAGCTGTTTTTT. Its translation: CASSTGTSSKSTGELFF.

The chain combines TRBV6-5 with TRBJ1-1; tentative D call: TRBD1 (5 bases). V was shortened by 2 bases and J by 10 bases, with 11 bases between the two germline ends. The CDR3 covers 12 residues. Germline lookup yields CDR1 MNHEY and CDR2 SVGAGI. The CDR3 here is CASSYGQGLAFF. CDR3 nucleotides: TGTGCCAGCAGTTACGGTCAGGGTCTAGCTTTCTTT.